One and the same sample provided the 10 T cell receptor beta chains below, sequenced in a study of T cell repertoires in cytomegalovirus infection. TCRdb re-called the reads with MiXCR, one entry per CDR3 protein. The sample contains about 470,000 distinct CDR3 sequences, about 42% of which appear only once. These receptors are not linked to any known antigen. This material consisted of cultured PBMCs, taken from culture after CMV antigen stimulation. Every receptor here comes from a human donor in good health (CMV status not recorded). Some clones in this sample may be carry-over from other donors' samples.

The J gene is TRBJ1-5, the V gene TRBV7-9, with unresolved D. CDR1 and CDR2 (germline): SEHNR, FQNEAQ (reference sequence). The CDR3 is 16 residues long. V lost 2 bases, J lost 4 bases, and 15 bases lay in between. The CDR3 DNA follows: TGTGCCAGCAGCTTATGGCACGATAGCGGGAATCAGCCCCAGCATTTT. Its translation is CASSLWHDSGNQPQHF.

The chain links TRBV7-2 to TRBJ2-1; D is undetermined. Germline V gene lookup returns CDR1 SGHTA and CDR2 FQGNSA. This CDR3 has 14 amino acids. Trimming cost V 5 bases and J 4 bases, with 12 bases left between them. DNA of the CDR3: TGTGCCAGCAGCATAGACCACCTATACAATGAGCAGTTCTTC. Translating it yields CASSIDHLYNEQFF.

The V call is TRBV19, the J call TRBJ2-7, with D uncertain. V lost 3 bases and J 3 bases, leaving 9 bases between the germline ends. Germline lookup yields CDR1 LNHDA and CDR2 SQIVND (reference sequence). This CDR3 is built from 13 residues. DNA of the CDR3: TGTGCCAGTAGTATTCTTTCCGGCTACGAGCAGTACTTC. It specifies CASSILSGYEQYF.

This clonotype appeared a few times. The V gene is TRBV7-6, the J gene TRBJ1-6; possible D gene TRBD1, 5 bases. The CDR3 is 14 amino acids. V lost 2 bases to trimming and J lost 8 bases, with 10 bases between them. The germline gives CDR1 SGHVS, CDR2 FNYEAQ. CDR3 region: CASSLTRGDSPLHF. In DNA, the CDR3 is TGTGCCAGCAGCTTAACCCGGGGGGATTCACCCCTCCACTTT.

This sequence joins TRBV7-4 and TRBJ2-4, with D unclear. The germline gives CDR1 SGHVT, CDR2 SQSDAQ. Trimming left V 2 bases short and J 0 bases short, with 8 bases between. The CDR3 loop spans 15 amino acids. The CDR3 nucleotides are TGTGCCAGCAGCTTAAGTACGGTAGCCAAAAACATTCAGTACTTC. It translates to CASSLSTVAKNIQYF.

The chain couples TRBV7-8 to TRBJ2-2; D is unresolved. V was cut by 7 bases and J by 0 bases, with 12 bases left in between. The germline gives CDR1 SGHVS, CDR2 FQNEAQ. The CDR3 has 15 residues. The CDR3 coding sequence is TGTGCCAGCAACCTCCAGCCCGCGAACACCGGGGAGCTGTTTTTT. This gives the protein CASNLQPANTGELFF.

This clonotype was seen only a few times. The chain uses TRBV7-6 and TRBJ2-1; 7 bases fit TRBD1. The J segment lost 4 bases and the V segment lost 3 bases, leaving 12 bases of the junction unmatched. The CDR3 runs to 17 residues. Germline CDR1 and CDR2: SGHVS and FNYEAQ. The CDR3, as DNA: TGTGCCAGCAGCTTGGGGTTGGGGACAGAGCCTTACAATGAGCAGTTCTTC. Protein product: CASSLGLGTEPYNEQFF.

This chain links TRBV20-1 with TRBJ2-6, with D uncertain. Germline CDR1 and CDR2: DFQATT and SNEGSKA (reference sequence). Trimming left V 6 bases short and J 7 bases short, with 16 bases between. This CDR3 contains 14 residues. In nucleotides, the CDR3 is TGCAGTGCCGAATCATGTGTGCGAGCCAACGTCCTGACTTTC. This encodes CSAESCVRANVLTF.

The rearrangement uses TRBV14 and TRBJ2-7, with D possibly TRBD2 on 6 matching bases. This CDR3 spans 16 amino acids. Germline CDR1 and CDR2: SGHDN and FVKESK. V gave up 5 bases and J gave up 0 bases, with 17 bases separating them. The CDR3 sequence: CASSGRSVASSYEQYF. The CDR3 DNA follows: TGTGCCAGCAGCGGGAGGTCTGTAGCGAGCTCCTACGAGCAGTACTTC.

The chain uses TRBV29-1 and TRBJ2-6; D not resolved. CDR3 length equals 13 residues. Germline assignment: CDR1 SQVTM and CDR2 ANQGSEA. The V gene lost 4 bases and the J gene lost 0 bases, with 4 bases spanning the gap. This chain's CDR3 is CSVGASGANVLTF. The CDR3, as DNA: TGCAGCGTTGGTGCCTCTGGGGCCAACGTCCTGACTTTC.